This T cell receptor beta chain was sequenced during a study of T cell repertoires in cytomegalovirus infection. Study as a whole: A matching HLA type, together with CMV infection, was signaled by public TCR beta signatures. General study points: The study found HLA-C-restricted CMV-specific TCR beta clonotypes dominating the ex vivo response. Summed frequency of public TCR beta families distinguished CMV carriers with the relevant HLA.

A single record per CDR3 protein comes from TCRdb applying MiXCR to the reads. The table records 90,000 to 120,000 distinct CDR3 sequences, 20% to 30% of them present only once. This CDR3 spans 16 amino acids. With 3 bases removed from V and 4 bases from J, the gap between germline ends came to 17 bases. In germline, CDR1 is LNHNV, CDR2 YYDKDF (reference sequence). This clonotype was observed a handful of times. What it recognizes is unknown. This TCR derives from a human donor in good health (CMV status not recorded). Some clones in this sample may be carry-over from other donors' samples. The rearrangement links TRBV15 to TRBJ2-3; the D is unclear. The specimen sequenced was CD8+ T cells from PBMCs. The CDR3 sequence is CATSSTSGVAADTQYF. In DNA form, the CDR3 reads TGTGCCACCAGCAGTACAAGTGGGGTGGCGGCAGATACGCAGTATTTT.